This T cell receptor beta chain was identified during a study of cytomegalovirus exposure and HLA in healthy donors. Study results and limitations: One variant, a missense change in DCLRE1C, was linked in a later analysis to TCR beta V- and J-gene trimming. Immune exposure information comprised only CMV serostatus. Prediction of most subjects' HLA-A and HLA-B alleles by TCR beta sequences was reportedly accurate.

On this clone: Its antigen is currently unknown.

V lost 1 base to trimming and J lost 2 bases, with 6 bases between them. In germline, CDR1 is SGDLS, CDR2 YYNGEE. CDR3 length: 13 residues. Researchers ran the PCR with 60 Vbeta and 13 Jbeta primers. The protocol was immunoSEQ multiplex PCR, while the TCRdb copy is restricted to in-frame clones and leaves out a portion. The sample includes roughly 180,000 clones, roughly 80% seen only once; the top ten take 2% to 3%. This chain links TRBV9 with TRBJ1-2; D might be TRBD1 (5 bases). The sequence came from a male donor in good health and CMV-seronegative. Sample: PBMCs. The CDR3 sequence is CASSVRTNYGYTF. CDR3 nucleotides: TGTGCCAGCAGCGTAAGGACAAACTATGGCTACACCTTC.